The sequence of this T cell receptor (beta chain) was determined in a study of identical twins. TCRdb re-analysed the 5' RACE reads in MiXCR, keeping a single row per CDR3 protein. The data contain about 240,000 distinct CDR3 sequences, roughly 12% of them seen just once; the ten biggest clones take up about 4%. General study points: Low generation-probability sequences were in excess among twin-shared out-of-frame alpha sequences.

About this clonotype: The antigen is undetermined.

This CDR3 spans 16 amino acids. The trim removed 4 bases at V and 6 bases at J, leaving 11 bases unmatched. The germline CDR1 and CDR2 sequences are KGHDR and SFDVKD. These data are also associated with another study on yellow fever vaccine responses in identical twins.

The rearrangement joins TRBV24-1 to TRBJ2-3, with 8 bases fitting TRBD1. Sequenced: memory (CD45RO+) T cells sorted from blood. This TCR came from a young woman in good health. The CDR3: CATSEAGTGKGDTQYF. Written as DNA, the CDR3 is TGTGCCACCAGTGAAGCCGGGACAGGAAAGGGGGATACGCAGTATTTT.